Listed below are T cell receptor beta chains from one sample, sequenced in a study of identical twins. TCRdb re-called the 5' RACE reads with MiXCR, one entry per CDR3 protein. The data contain about 200,000 distinct CDR3 sequences, around 15% of them seen just once; the ten biggest clones take up 40%. These data also formed part of another study, on T cells expressing NK-cell markers.

Sequences were obtained from CD8+ T cells sorted from blood. The receptors were sampled from a woman aged 18 to 35 in good health. Each CDR3 is given with its conserved first and last residue. The D gene is left open where the match is weak. Clone size is not always given. Where it is, it says once, few, many or a class for expanded clones.

v_call	d_call	j_call	clone_size	cdr3_nt	cdr3_aa
TRBV12-3/TRBV12-4	NA	TRBJ2-1	NA	TGTGCCAGCAGTTTTAATTTGAATGAGCAGTTCTTC	CASSFNLNEQFF
TRBV7-2	TRBD2	TRBJ2-1	NA	TGTGCCAGCAGCTCTAGCGGGAGGAGATACAATGAGCAGTTCTTC	CASSSSGRRYNEQFF
TRBV5-1	NA	TRBJ2-1	few	TGCGCCAGCAGCTTGCTCGGGTTAGGGGGCAATGAGCAGTTCTTC	CASSLLGLGGNEQFF
TRBV7-9	NA	TRBJ2-1	few	TGTGCCAGCAGCTTGTCTGTCGGGAACAATGAGCAGTTCTTC	CASSLSVGNNEQFF
TRBV27	NA	TRBJ1-6	few	TGTGCCAGCAGAGGAACCTATAATTCACCCCTCCACTTT	CASRGTYNSPLHF
TRBV30	TRBD1	TRBJ2-7	NA	TGTGCCTTGGACAGGGAACTGAACGAGCAGTACTTC	CALDRELNEQYF
TRBV12-3/TRBV12-4	TRBD2	TRBJ2-1	NA	TGTGCCAGCAGCGGACTAGCGGGGTGGGGTAGGGGACAGTTCTTC	CASSGLAGWGRGQFF
TRBV10-3	TRBD1	TRBJ2-5	many	TGTGCCATCAGAGCTGGACAGGGACTGTACCAAGAGACCCAGTACTTC	CAIRAGQGLYQETQYF
TRBV7-9	TRBD1	TRBJ1-2	NA	TGTGCCAGCAGCTCCGGACAGGGCGGTGATGGCTACACCTTC	CASSSGQGGDGYTF
TRBV5-1	NA	TRBJ2-3	few	TGCGCCAGCCAGCAGGCCGGGGCCTACACAGATACGCAGTATTTT	CASQQAGAYTDTQYF
TRBV7-9	NA	TRBJ2-4	few	TGTGCCAGCAGCTTAGCGGTACTGACCGGCCTTCAGTACTTC	CASSLAVLTGLQYF
TRBV19	NA	TRBJ1-5	few	TGTGCCAGTAGTTCCGGGGCCCCTCGGCGCGATCAGCCCCAGCATTTT	CASSSGAPRRDQPQHF
TRBV12-5	NA	TRBJ2-3	few	TGTGCTAGTGGTTCCCGACAGAATTACACAGATACGCAGTATTTT	CASGSRQNYTDTQYF
TRBV21-1	NA	TRBJ1-5	NA	TGTGCCAGCATCCAGAGGGAGGGGGGCCGTAGCAATCAGCCCCAGCATTTT	CASIQREGGRSNQPQHF
TRBV18	NA	TRBJ2-6	few	TGTGCCAGCTCCCCCTTAGGGGTCTCTGGGGCCAACGTCCTGACTTTC	CASSPLGVSGANVLTF
TRBV12-3/TRBV12-4	TRBD2	TRBJ2-1	NA	TGTGCCAGCAGTTCCCCCGGGGTTGGGGGGGATTACAATGAGCAGTTCTTC	CASSSPGVGGDYNEQFF
TRBV9	NA	TRBJ2-7	few	TGTGCCAGCAGCGTAGGCCTGAGGGGCGAATCCTACGAGCAGTACTTC	CASSVGLRGESYEQYF
TRBV29-1	TRBD2	TRBJ2-7	many	TGCAGCGTTTCTAGCGGGAGCTACGAGCAGTACTTC	CSVSSGSYEQYF
TRBV5-5	TRBD1	TRBJ2-1	NA	TGTGCCAGCAGCTTGGGTGACAGGGGGCCTAATGAGCAGTTCTTC	CASSLGDRGPNEQFF
TRBV5-5	NA	TRBJ2-3	few	TGTGCCAGCAGCTTGGGCGAGGGGATAGCAGATACGCAGTATTTT	CASSLGEGIADTQYF
TRBV14	NA	TRBJ2-5	NA	TGTGCCAGCAGCCAAGAAACAGGTTTACGAGAGACCCAGTACTTC	CASSQETGLRETQYF
TRBV5-4	TRBD1	TRBJ1-1	NA	TGTGCCAGCAGCCCCGGACAGGGGGAAGGTGAAGCTTTCTTT	CASSPGQGEGEAFF
TRBV12-3/TRBV12-4	TRBD1	TRBJ2-1	NA	TGTGCCAGCACCCTGACAGGGGGCACTCGAAATGAGCAGTTCTTC	CASTLTGGTRNEQFF
TRBV15	NA	TRBJ1-1	few	TGTGCCACCACACCGGACCTTGGGGCCCCCGCCAGGGGAGCTTTCTTT	CATTPDLGAPARGAFF
TRBV9	NA	TRBJ2-2	NA	TGTGCCAGCAGCGTAGTTACAGCCGGGGAGCTGTTTTTT	CASSVVTAGELFF
TRBV5-1	NA	TRBJ2-1	few	TGCGCCAGCAGCTTGGGGAGTGTTAATTCCTTCCGTGAGCAGTTCTTC	CASSLGSVNSFREQFF
TRBV9	TRBD1	TRBJ1-1	NA	TGTGCCAGCAGCGTTGAGGCAGGGGGAACTGAAGCTTTCTTT	CASSVEAGGTEAFF
TRBV7-9	TRBD2	TRBJ2-3	NA	TGTGCCAGCAGCTTAGAAGAGCGGGAGTCCACAGATACGCAGTATTTT	CASSLEERESTDTQYF
TRBV27	NA	TRBJ2-1	few	TGTGCCAGCAGTTTATACCAGGGTCGGGAGCAGTTCTTC	CASSLYQGREQFF
TRBV7-8	NA	TRBJ2-2	NA	TGTGCCAGCAGTCACGAATGGGAGAGGTTGGAGCTGTTTTTT	CASSHEWERLELFF
TRBV12-3/TRBV12-4	NA	TRBJ1-5	few	TGTGCCAGCAGTTCCTCCCGGGAGAGAATTCATGCCCAGCATTTT	CASSSSRERIHAQHF
TRBV27	NA	TRBJ2-1	few	TGTGCCAGCAGTTCTACACTGAGACGGGACAATGAGCAGTTCTTC	CASSSTLRRDNEQFF
TRBV7-8	TRBD2	TRBJ2-1	NA	TGTGCCAGCAGCGACACTGGCGGGGGGGCTTATGAGGAGTTCTTC	CASSDTGGGAYEEFF
TRBV29-1	NA	TRBJ2-5	many	TGCAGCGGGACTTTCAAAGAGACCCAGTACTTC	CSGTFKETQYF
TRBV12-3/TRBV12-4	NA	TRBJ1-1	few	TGTGCCAGCAGCCTAGGGGGTGGGGCGAACACTGAAGCTTTCTTT	CASSLGGGANTEAFF
TRBV12-3/TRBV12-4	NA	TRBJ2-5	NA	TGTGCCAGCAGTCCGACTTACCTCGGGACCCAGTACTTC	CASSPTYLGTQYF